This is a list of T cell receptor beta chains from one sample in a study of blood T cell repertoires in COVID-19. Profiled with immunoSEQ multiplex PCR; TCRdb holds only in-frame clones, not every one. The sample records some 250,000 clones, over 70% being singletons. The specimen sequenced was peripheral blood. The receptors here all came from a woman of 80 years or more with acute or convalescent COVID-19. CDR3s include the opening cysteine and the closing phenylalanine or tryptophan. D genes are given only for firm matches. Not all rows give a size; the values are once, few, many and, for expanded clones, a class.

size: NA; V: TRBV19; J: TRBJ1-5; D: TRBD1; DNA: TGTGCCAGTAGTAGTGGACAGGGGGCACAGCCCCAGCATTTT; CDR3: CASSSGQGAQPQHF
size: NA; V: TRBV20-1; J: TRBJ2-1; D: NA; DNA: TGCAGTGCTAGTCCCGGCGGGATGATCTACAATGAGCAGTTCTTC; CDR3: CSASPGGMIYNEQFF
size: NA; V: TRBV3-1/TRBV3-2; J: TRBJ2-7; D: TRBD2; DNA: TGTGCCAGCAGCCATACTAGCGGGGGTATACGTTTCCACTTC; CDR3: CASSHTSGGIRFHF
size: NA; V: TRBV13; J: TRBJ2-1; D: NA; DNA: TGTGCCAGCAGCTCACTAGTCCCCGACTTCCACAATGAGCAGTTCTTC; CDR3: CASSSLVPDFHNEQFF
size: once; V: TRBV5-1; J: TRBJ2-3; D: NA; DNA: TGCGCCAGCAGCTTTATGGAGACAGATACGCAGTATTTT; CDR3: CASSFMETDTQYF
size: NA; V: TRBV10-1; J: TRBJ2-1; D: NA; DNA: TGCGCCAGCAGTGAGGGGGACTGGGGAAATGAGCAGTTCTTC; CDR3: CASSEGDWGNEQFF
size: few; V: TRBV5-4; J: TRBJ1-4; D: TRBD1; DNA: TGTGCCAGCAGCCTCCGGACAGGGGGAAATGAAAAACTGTTTTTT; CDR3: CASSLRTGGNEKLFF
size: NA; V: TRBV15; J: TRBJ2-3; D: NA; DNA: TGTGCCACCAGCAGATCACCAGGGCTTCGCACAGATACGCAGTATTTT; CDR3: CATSRSPGLRTDTQYF
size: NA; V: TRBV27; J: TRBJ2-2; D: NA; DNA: TGTGCCAGCAGTTTAGCGGGTTTGGTCACCGGGGAGCTGTTTTTT; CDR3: CASSLAGLVTGELFF
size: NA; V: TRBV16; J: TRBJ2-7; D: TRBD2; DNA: TGTGCCAGCAGCCAATCACTAGCGGGAGTCAACGAGCAGTACTTC; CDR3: CASSQSLAGVNEQYF
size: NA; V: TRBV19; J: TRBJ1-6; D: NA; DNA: TGTGCCAGTAGTATTCGCGGAGTTAAATCACCCCTCCACTTT; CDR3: CASSIRGVKSPLHF
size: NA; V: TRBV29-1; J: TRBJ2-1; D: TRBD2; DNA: TGCAGCGTGGCTGGGACTAGCGCCTACAATGAGCAGTTCTTC; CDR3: CSVAGTSAYNEQFF
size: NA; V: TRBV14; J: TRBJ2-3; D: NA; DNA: TGTGCCAGCAGCCAAGCCTATCAGCGGGCTAGTACAGATACGCAGTATTTT; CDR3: CASSQAYQRASTDTQYF
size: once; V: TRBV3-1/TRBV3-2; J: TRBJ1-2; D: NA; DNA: TGTGCCAGCAGCCAGGGGGCGTGGGGCTACACCTTC; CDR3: CASSQGAWGYTF
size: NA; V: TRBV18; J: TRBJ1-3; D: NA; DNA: TGTGCCAGCTCACCACAATATCGACAGGCTCCTACAACCTCTGGAAACACCATATATTTT; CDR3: CASSPQYRQAPTTSGNTIYF
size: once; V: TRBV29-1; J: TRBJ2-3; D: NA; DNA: TGCAGCGTTGAGAATAGCGGAGCCTCCACAGATACGCAGTATTTT; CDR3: CSVENSGASTDTQYF
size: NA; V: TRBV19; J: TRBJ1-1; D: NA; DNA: TGTGCCACCAAGACAGCAATGAACACTGAAGCTTTCTTT; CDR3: CATKTAMNTEAFF
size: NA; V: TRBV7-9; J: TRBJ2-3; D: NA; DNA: TGTGCCAGCAGTGAACAGGGAGTTACGCAGTATTTT; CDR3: CASSEQGVTQYF
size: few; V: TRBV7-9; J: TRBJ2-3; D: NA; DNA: TGTGCCAGCAACGCACTCCCCACGCAGTATTTT; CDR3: CASNALPTQYF
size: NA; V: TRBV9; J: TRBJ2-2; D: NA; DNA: TGTGCCAGCAGCATTAGAACCGGGGAGCTGTTTTTT; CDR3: CASSIRTGELFF
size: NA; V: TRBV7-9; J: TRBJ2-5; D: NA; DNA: TGTGCCAGCAGCCCCGAAATAGCGGAAGAGACCCAGTACTTC; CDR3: CASSPEIAEETQYF
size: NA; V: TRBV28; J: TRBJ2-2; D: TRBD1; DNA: TGTGCCAGCAGTTTCACAGGGGTGGACACCGGGGAGCTGTTTTTT; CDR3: CASSFTGVDTGELFF
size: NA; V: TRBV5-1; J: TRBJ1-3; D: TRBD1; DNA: TGCGCCAGCAGCTTAGCGGGACAGGGAACTGGAAACACCATATATTTT; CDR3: CASSLAGQGTGNTIYF
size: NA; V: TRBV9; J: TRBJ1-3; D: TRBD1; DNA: TGTGCCAGCAGCGAACCGGGACAGGGGTTGAACACCATATATTTT; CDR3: CASSEPGQGLNTIYF
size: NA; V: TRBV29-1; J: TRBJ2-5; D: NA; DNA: TGCAGCGTCCGCGACTCCTTGCGGGCCCAAGAGACCCAGTACTTC; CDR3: CSVRDSLRAQETQYF
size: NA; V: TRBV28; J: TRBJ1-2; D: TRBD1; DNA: TGTGCCAGCAGCTTTCGGGACAGACATGGCTACACCTTC; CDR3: CASSFRDRHGYTF
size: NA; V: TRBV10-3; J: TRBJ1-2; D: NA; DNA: TGTGCCATCAGTGAAACAGGGATGAGCAACTATGGCTACACCTTC; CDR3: CAISETGMSNYGYTF
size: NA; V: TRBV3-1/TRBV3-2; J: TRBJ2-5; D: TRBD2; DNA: TGTGCCAGCAGCCAGGGAAGAGCGGGGATGGAGACCCAGTACTTC; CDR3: CASSQGRAGMETQYF
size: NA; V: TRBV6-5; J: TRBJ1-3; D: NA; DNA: TGTGCCAGCAGTATTTCGACAGACTCAGGGAACACCATATATTTT; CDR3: CASSISTDSGNTIYF
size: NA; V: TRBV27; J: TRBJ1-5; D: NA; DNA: TGTGCCAGCTGCTCGTTACAGGGCAATCAGCCCCAGCATTTT; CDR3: CASCSLQGNQPQHF
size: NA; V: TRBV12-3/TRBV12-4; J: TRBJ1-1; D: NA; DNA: TGTGCCAGCAGTACACCTGGGAACACTGAAGCTTTCTTT; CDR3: CASSTPGNTEAFF
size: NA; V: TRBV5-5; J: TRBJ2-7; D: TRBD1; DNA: TGTGCCAGCAGCTTGGAAGGGACAGGGTGGTACGAGCAGTACTTC; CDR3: CASSLEGTGWYEQYF
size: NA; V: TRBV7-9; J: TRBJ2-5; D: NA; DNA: TGTGCCAGCAGCTTGCTTTCACAGGGTGGGGAGACCCAGTACTTC; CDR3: CASSLLSQGGETQYF
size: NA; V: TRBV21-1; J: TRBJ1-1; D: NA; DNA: TGTGCCAGCAGCAAAGGAGGCACAGGGTTCACTGAAGCTTTCTTT; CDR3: CASSKGGTGFTEAFF
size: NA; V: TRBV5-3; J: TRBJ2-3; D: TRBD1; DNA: TGTGCCAGCCGCGACAGGGACCGGACTTGTGGAGATACGCAGTATTTT; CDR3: CASRDRDRTCGDTQYF
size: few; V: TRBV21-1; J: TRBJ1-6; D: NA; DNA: TGTGCCAGCAGCAAAAGTGACAGACTTAATTCACCCCTCCACTTT; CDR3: CASSKSDRLNSPLHF
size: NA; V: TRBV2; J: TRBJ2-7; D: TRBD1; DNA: TGTGCCAGTCTAGGGACAGGGGTGTACGAGCAGTACTTC; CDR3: CASLGTGVYEQYF
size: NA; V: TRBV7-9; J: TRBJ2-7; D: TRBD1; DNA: TGTGCCAGCAGCCCGGGACAGGGGGAGTCCTACGAGCAGTACTTC; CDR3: CASSPGQGESYEQYF
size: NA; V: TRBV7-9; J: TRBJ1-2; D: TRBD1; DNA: TGTGCCAGCAGCCTCACAACAGGGGGCGATGGCTACACCTTC; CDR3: CASSLTTGGDGYTF
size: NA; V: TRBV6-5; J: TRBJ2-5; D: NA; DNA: TGTGCCAGCAGACGCGGGACGGGTCCCCAAGAGACCCAGTACTTC; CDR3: CASRRGTGPQETQYF
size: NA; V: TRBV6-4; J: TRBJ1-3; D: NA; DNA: TGTGCCAGCAGTGGGGGCGGAGGAAACACCATATATTTT; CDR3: CASSGGGGNTIYF
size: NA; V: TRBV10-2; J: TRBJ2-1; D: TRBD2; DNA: TGCGCCAGCTCTTGGGCGGGAGGGACGAATAATGAGCAGTTCTTC; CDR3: CASSWAGGTNNEQFF
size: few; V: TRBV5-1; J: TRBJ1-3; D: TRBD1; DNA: TGCGCCAGCAGCGAGGACAGGATTGGAAACACCATATATTTT; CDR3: CASSEDRIGNTIYF
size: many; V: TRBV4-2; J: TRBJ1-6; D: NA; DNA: TGTGCCAGCAGCCAAGAAAACATAAATAATTCACCCCTCCACTTT; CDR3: CASSQENINNSPLHF
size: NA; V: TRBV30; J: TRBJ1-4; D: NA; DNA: TGTGCCTGGAGCCCGGGGCTACAGGGTGAAAAACTGTTTTTT; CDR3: CAWSPGLQGEKLFF
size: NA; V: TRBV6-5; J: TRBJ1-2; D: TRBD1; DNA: TGTGCCAGCAGTTACTCTGACAGGGTCTATGGCTACACCTTC; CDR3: CASSYSDRVYGYTF
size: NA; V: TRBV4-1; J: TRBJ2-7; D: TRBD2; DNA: TGCGCCAGCAGCCGCAGTTTGTCTAGCGGGATGTTCTACGAGCAGTACTTC; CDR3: CASSRSLSSGMFYEQYF
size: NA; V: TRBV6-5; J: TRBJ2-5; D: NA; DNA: TGTGCCAGCACGGAAGGAGTCATTCAAGAGACCCAGTACTTC; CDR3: CASTEGVIQETQYF
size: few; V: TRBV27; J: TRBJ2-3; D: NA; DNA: TGTGCCAGCAGTTTAAGGAGATCAGATACGCAGTATTTT; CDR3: CASSLRRSDTQYF
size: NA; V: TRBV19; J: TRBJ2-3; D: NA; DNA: TGTGCCAGTACGGAAAGGGGGAGGGTCCCCGGACCAGATACGCAGTATTTT; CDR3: CASTERGRVPGPDTQYF
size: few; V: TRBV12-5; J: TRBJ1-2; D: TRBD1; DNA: TGTGCTAGTGGCCACGGACAGGGGAATGGCTACACCTTC; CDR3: CASGHGQGNGYTF
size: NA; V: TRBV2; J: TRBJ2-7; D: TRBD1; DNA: TGTGCCAGCCGGGACAGGGGTTACGAGCAGTACTTC; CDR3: CASRDRGYEQYF
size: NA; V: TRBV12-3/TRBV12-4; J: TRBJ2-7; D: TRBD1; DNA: TGTGCCAGCAGTTCCCACAGGGGGTATGAGCAGTACTTC; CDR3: CASSSHRGYEQYF